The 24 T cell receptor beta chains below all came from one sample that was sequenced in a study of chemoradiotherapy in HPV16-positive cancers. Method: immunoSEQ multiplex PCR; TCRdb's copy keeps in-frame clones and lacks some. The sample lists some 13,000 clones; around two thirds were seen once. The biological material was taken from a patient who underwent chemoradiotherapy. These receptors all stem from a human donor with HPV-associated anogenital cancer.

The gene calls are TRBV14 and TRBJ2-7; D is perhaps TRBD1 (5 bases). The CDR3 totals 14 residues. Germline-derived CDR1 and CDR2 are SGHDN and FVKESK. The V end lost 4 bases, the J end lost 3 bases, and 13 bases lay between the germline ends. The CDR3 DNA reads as TGTGCCAGCAGCCTAAGATGGGGCAGCTACGAGCAGTACTTC. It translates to CASSLRWGSYEQYF.

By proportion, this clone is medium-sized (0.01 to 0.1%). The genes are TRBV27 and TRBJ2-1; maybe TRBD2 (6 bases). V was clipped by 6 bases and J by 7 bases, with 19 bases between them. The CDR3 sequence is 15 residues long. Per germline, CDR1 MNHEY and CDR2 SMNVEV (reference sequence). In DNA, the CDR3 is TGTGCCAGCAGAGAAACCGCGGGACTTGTTAATGAGCAGTTCTTC. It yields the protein CASRETAGLVNEQFF.

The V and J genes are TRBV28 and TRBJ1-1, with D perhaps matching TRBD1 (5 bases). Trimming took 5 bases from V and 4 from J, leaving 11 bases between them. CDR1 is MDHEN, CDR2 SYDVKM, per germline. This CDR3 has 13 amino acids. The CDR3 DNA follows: TGTGCCAGCAGTATAGACAGACCCACTGAAGCTTTCTTT. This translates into CASSIDRPTEAFF. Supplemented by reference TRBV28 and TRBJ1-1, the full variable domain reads DVKVTQSSRYLVKRTGEKVFLECVQDMDHENMFWYRQDPGLGLRLIYFSYDVKMKEKGDIPEGYSVSREKKERFSLILESASTNQTSMYLCASSIDRPTEAFFGQGTRLTVV.

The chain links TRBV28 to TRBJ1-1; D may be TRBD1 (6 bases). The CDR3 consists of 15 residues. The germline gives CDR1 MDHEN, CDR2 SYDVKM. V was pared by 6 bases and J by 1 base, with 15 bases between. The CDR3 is CASSLPGASNTEAFF. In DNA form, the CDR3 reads TGTGCCAGCAGCCTGCCAGGGGCTTCGAACACTGAAGCTTTCTTT.

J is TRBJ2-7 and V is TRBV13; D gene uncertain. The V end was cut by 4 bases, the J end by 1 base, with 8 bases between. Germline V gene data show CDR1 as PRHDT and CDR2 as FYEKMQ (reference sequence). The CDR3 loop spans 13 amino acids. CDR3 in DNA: TGTGCCAGCAGCTCCCCTTGGTCCTACGAGCAGTACTTC. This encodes CASSSPWSYEQYF.

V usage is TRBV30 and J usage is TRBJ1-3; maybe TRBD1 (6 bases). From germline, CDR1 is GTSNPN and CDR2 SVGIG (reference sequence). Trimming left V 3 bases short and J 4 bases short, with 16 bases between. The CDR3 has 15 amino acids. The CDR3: CAWRDRGGRGNTIYF. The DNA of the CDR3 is TGTGCCTGGAGGGACAGAGGGGGGCGCGGAAACACCATATATTTT.

Here the CDR3 reads CASLSSGGNTEAFF. CDR3 nucleotide sequence: TGTGCCAGCCTTTCCTCGGGGGGGAACACTGAAGCTTTCTTT. The V gene is TRBV28, the J gene TRBJ1-1, with a tentative D call TRBD1 (5 bases). Trimming took 8 bases from V and 1 from J, leaving 14 bases between them. Looked up from germline, CDR1 is MDHEN and CDR2 is SYDVKM. This CDR3 region has 14 residues.

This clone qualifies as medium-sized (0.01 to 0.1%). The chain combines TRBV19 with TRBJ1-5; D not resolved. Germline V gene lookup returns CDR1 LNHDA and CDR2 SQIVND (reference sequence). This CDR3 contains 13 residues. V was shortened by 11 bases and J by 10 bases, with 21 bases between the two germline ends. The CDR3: CAAGVTDEGPQHF. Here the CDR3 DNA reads TGTGCCGCGGGCGTAACGGACGAGGGTCCCCAGCATTTT.

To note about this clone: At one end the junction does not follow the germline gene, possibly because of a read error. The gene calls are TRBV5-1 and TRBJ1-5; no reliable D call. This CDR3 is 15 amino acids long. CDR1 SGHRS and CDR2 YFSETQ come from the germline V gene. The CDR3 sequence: CASSLGRGTHQPQHF. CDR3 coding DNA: TGCGCCAGCAGTTTGGGCAGAGGAACCCATCAGCCCCAGCATTTT. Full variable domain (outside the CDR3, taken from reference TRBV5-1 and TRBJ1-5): KAGVTQTPRYLIKTRGQQVTLSCSPISGHRSVSWYQQTPGQGLQFLFEYFSETQRNKGNFPGRFSGRQFSNSRSEMNVSTLELGDSALYLCASSLGRGTHQPQHFGDGTRLSIL.

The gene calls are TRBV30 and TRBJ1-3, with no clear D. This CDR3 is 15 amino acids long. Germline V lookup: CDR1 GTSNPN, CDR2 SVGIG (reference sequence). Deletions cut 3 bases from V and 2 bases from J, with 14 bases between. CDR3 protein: CAWSPLTLAGNTIYF. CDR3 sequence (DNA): TGTGCCTGGAGCCCTTTAACCTTGGCTGGAAACACCATATATTTT.

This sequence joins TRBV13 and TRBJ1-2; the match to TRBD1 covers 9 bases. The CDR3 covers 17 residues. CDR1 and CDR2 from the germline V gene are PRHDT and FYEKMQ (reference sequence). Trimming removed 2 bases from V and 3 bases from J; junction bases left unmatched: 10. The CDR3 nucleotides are TGTGCCAGCAGCTTACTTGGACAGGGGTTGGTGGACTATGGCTACACCTTC. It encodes CASSLLGQGLVDYGYTF.

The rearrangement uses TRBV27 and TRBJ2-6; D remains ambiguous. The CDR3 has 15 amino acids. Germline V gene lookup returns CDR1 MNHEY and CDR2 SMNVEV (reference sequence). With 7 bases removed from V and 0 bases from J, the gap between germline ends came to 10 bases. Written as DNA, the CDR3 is TGTGCCAGCATGTTTCTAGTCTCTGGGGCCAACGTCCTGACTTTC. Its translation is CASMFLVSGANVLTF.

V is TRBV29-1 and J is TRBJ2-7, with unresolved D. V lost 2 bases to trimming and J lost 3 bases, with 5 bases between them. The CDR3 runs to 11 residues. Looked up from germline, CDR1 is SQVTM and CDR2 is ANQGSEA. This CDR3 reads CSVELNYEQYF. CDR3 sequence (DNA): TGCAGCGTTGAACTTAACTACGAGCAGTACTTC.

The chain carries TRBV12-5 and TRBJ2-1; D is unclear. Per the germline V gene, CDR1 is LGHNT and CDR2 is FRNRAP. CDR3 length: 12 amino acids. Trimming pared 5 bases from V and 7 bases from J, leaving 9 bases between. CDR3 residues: CASGNTMNEQFF. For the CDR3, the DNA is TGTGCTAGTGGTAATACCATGAATGAGCAGTTCTTC.

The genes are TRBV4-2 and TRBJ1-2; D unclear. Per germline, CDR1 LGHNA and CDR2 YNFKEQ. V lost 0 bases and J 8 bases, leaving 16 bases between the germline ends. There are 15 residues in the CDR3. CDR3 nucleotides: TGTGCCAGCAGCCAAGATTCCCAGGCCAAGTTCGGCTACACCTTC. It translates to CASSQDSQAKFGYTF.

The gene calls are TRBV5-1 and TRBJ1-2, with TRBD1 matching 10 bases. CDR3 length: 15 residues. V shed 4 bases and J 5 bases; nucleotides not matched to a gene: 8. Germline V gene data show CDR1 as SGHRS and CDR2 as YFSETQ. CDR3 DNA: TGCGCCAGCAGCATACGGGACAGGGGACGATATGGCTACACCTTC. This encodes CASSIRDRGRYGYTF.

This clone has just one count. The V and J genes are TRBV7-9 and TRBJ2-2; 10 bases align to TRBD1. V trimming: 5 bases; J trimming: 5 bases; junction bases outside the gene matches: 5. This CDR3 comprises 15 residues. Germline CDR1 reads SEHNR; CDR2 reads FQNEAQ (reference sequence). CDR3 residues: CASSRTGGFTGELFF. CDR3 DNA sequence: TGTGCCAGCAGCCGGACAGGGGGGTTTACCGGGGAGCTGTTTTTT. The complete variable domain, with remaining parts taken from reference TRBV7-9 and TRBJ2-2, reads DTGVSQNPRHKITKRGQNVTFRCDPISEHNRLYWYRQTLGQGPEFLTYFQNEAQLEKSRLLSDRFSAERPKGSFSTLEIQRTEQGDSAMYLCASSRTGGFTGELFFGEGSRLTVL.

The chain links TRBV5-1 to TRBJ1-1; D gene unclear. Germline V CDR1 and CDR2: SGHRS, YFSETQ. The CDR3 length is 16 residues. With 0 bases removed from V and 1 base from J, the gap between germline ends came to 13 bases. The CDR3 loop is CASSLAQLTPNTEAFF. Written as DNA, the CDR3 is TGCGCCAGCAGCTTGGCGCAGCTTACCCCGAACACTGAAGCTTTCTTT.

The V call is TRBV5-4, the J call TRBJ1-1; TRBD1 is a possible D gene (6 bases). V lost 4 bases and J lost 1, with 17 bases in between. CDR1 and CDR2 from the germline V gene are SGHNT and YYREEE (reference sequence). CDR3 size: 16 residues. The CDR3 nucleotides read TGTGCCAGCAGCCGGGGGCAAGCAAGCAGGAACACTGAAGCTTTCTTT. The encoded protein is CASSRGQASRNTEAFF.

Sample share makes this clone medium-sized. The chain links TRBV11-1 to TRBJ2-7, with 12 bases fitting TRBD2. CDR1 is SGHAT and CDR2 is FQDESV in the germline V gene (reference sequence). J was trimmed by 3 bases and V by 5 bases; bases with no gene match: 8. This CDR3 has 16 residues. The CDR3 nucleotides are TGTGCCAGCAGCCCCTGGAGGACTAGCGGGAACTACGAGCAGTACTTC. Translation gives CASSPWRTSGNYEQYF.

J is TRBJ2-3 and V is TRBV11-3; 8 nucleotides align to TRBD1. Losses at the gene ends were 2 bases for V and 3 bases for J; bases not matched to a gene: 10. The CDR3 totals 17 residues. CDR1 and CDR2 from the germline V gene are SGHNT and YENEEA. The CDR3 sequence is CASSLPPSRQGTDTQYF. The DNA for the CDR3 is TGTGCCAGCAGCTTACCTCCCAGCCGACAGGGGACAGATACGCAGTATTTT. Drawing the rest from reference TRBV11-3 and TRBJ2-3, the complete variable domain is EAGVVQSPRYKIIEKKQPVAFWCNPISGHNTLYWYLQNLGQGPELLIRYENEEAVDDSQLPKDRFSAERLKGVDSTLKIQPAELGDSAVYLCASSLPPSRQGTDTQYFGPGTRLTVL.

CDR3 coding DNA: TGTGCCAGCAGCTTAAGCGGCCATCGGACTAGCGGGAGGGCGAATGAGCAGTTCTTC. Translating it yields CASSLSGHRTSGRANEQFF. J is TRBJ2-1 and V is TRBV7-3, with 15 bases that match TRBD2. This CDR3 has 19 amino acids. Germline-derived CDR1 and CDR2 are SGHTA and FQGTGA. Trimming removed 1 base from V and 7 bases from J; junction bases left unmatched: 11.

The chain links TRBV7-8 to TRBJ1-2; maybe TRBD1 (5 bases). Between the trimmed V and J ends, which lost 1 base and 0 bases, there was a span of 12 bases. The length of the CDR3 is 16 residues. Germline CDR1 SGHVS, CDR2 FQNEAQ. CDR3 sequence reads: CASSLVTGLANYGYTF. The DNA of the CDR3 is TGTGCCAGCAGCTTAGTTACAGGTCTAGCTAACTATGGCTACACCTTC.

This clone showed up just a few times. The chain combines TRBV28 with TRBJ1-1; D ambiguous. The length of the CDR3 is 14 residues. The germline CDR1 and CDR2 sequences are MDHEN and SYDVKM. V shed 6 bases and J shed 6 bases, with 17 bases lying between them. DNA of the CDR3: TGTGCCAGCAGGGGAACGGGGAATTACGCTGAAGCTTTCTTT. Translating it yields CASRGTGNYAEAFF. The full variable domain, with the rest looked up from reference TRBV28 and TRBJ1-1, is DVKVTQSSRYLVKRTGEKVFLECVQDMDHENMFWYRQDPGLGLRLIYFSYDVKMKEKGDIPEGYSVSREKKERFSLILESASTNQTSMYLCASRGTGNYAEAFFGQGTRLTVV.